What follows is one T cell receptor (beta chain) and its context. Germline V gene data show CDR1 as SGHTA and CDR2 as FQGTGA. Trimming at V came to 4 bases and at J to 0 bases, leaving 7 bases not matched to a gene. This CDR3 comprises 16 residues. The data were taken from a study of blood T cell repertoires in COVID-19. Background on the study: T cells, B-cell-depleted T cells, or PBMCs provided the cDNA or gDNA that served as material.

Method: immunoSEQ multiplex PCR; TCRdb's copy keeps in-frame clones and lacks some. Of 100,000 to 150,000 clones in the sample, 85% were seen once. Sequencing was performed on peripheral blood. This chain uses TRBV7-3 with TRBJ1-1; 8 nucleotides align to TRBD1. This TCR came from a man at least 80 years old with active or convalescent COVID-19. In DNA form, the CDR3 reads TGTGCCAGCAGCTCCAGCGACAGGGGCATGAACACTGAAGCTTTCTTT. This gives the protein CASSSSDRGMNTEAFF.